This TCR beta chain originates from a study of T cell repertoires in cytomegalovirus infection. The study's findings and limits: Clonotype analysis showed dominance of the ex vivo response by HLA-C-restricted CMV-specific TCR beta clonotypes.

This clonotype was recorded a few times. Its antigen is still unknown. Trimming cost V 0 bases and J 9 bases; bases outside gene matches: 7. Germline V gives CDR1 SQVTM, CDR2 ANQGSEA. The CDR3 has 14 residues. TCRdb itself ran the reads through MiXCR, one entry per CDR3 protein. This table has just under 300,000 distinct CDR3 sequences, roughly a tenth appearing once. The TCR was taken from a human donor in good health (CMV status not recorded). Some clones in this sample may be carry-over from other donors' samples. The sequenced sample was PBMCs. This chain links TRBV29-1 with TRBJ1-2; TRBD1 agrees at 10 bases. The CDR3 bases are TGCAGCGTTGAAGATTTGGGACAGGGGAAGAGCTACACCTTC. Translation: CSVEDLGQGKSYTF.